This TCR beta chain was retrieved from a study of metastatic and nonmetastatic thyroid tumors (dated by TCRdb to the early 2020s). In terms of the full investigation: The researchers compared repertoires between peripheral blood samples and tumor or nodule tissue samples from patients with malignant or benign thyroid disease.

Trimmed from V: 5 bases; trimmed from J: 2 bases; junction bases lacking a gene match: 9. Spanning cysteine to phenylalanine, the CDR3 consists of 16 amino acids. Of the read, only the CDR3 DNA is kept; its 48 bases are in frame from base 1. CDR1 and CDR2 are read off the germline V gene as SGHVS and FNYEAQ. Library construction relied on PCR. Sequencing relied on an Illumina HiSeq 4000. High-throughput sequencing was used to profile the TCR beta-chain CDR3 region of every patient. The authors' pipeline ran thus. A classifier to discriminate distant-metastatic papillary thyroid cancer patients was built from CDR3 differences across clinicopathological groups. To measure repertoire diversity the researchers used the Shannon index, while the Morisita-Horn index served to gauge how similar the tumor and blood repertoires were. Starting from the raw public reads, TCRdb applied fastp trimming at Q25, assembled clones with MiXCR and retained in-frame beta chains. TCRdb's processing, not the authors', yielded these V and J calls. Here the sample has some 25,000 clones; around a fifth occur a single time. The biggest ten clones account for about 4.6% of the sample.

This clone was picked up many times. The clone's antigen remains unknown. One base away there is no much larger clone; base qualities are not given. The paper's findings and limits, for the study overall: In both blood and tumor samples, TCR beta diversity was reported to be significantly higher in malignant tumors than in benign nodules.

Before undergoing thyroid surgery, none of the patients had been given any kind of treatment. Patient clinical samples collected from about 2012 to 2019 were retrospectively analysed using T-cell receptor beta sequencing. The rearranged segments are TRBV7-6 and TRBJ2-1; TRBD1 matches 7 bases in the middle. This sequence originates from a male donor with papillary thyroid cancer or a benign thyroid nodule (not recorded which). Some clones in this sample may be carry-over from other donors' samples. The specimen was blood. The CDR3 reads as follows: CASSQRTGRPYNEQFF. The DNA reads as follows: TGTGCCAGCAGCCAGAGGACAGGTCGCCCCTACAATGAGCAGTTCTTC.